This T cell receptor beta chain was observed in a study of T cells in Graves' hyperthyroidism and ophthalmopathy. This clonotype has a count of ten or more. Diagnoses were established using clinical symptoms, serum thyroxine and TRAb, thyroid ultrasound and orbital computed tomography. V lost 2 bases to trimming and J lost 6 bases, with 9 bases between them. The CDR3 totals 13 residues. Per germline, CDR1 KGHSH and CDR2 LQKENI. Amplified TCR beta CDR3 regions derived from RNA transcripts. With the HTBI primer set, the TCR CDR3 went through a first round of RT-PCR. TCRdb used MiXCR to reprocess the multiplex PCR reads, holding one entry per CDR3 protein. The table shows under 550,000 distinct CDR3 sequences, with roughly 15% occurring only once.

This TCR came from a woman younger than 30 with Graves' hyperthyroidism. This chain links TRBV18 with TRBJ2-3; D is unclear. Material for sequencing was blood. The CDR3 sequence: CASSPNKADTQYF. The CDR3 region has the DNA TGTGCCAGCTCACCAAACAAGGCGGATACGCAGTATTTT.